Below are 26 T cell receptor beta chains sequenced from a single sample in a study of Ad26.COV2.S vaccination and SARS-CoV-2 variants. Treatment of the sample: over 15 received Ad26.COV2.S at low or high dose, single or two shots; several received placebo; per-sample allocation not given. Sample collection was performed on day 63 after the first vaccine or placebo injection. TCRdb's copy holds only in-frame clones and misses some; the assay was immunoSEQ multiplex PCR. Of fewer than 900,000 clones listed, roughly 90% were seen once; the top ten hold about 1.5%. This material consisted of peripheral blood, taken in a trial of Ad26.COV2.S vaccine versus placebo. The receptor set was obtained from a person between 18 and 60 years old who received the Ad26.COV2.S COVID-19 vaccine or a placebo.

This chain connects TRBV11-2 to TRBJ2-2; D is undetermined. In germline, CDR1 is SGHAT, CDR2 FQNNGV. The ends were cut back, 5 bases at V and 5 bases at J, with 18 bases in the middle. The CDR3 runs 16 residues. The CDR3 coding sequence is TGTGCCAGCAGCCCAGCCTATGGCCTGCCTACCGGGGAGCTGTTTTTT. Translating it yields CASSPAYGLPTGELFF.

The chain couples TRBV5-4 to TRBJ2-7; maybe TRBD1 (5 bases). CDR3 length: 13 residues. V gave up 0 bases and J gave up 6 bases, with 10 bases separating them. Germline V gives CDR1 SGHNT, CDR2 YYREEE (reference sequence). CDR3 sequence (DNA): TGTGCCAGCAGCTTGGATCCAGGGTCCGAGCAGTACTTC. Its protein product is CASSLDPGSEQYF.

The gene calls are TRBV27 and TRBJ1-2; 8 bases align to TRBD1. Unmatched junction bases numbered 7, after V lost 5 bases and J lost 8 bases. Germline CDR1 reads MNHEY; CDR2 reads SMNVEV (reference sequence). The CDR3 runs to 13 residues. Written as DNA, the CDR3 is TGTGCCAGCAGTCCCGGACAGGGAGTCGGCTACACCTTC. Protein sequence: CASSPGQGVGYTF.

The chain uses TRBV9 and TRBJ1-5, with TRBD1 identical over 7 bases. CDR1 and CDR2 (germline): SGDLS, YYNGEE. The CDR3 is 15 amino acids. V was pared by 4 bases and J by 4 bases, with 8 bases of the junction left unmatched. CDR3 sequence (DNA): TGTGCCAGCAGCCTCACGGGACAGCCTAATCAGCCCCAGCATTTT. Encoded protein: CASSLTGQPNQPQHF.

This clone was recorded once. V usage is TRBV3-1 (or the pseudogene TRBV3-2) and J usage is TRBJ2-3, with unresolved D. The CDR3 is 13 residues long. Trimming took off 4 bases at V and 10 bases at J, with 15 bases between the two ends. The germline V gene has CDR1 LGHDT and CDR2 YNNKEL (reference sequence). The CDR3 is CASSLDHSTPQYF. DNA of the CDR3: TGTGCCAGCAGCCTTGATCACAGTACACCGCAGTATTTT.

V gene TRBV11-3 combines with J gene TRBJ2-1; D is unresolved. The V gene lost 1 base and the J gene lost 4 bases, with 11 bases spanning the gap. The CDR3 sequence is 15 residues long. Germline V CDR1 and CDR2: SGHNT, YENEEA. In DNA, the CDR3 is TGTGCCAGCAGCTTAGGGTCTCGGGCTTACAATGAGCAGTTCTTC. Its protein product is CASSLGSRAYNEQFF.

This chain links TRBV6-4 with TRBJ1-2; 8 bases map to TRBD1. CDR3 length: 13 amino acids. Germline assignment: CDR1 MRHNA and CDR2 SNTAGT. The junction had 6 bases not matched to a gene; V was cut back by 5 bases and J by 7 bases. DNA for the CDR3: TGTGCCAGCAGTCCGGACAGGGTGGGTGGCTACACCTTC. Translated: CASSPDRVGGYTF.

The chain has TRBV7-7 and TRBJ2-5, with 9 nucleotides matching TRBD2. This CDR3 contains 16 residues. Germline CDR1 SSHAT, CDR2 FNYEAQ (reference sequence). Trimming removed 5 bases from V and 2 bases from J; junction bases left unmatched: 9. The CDR3 nucleotides read TGTGCCAGCAGCACATCACTAGCGGGTGGTCAAGAGACCCAGTACTTC. Amino acid sequence: CASSTSLAGGQETQYF. The whole variable domain, filled in from reference TRBV7-7 and TRBJ2-5, reads GAGVSQSPRYKVTKRGQDVTLRCDPISSHATLYWYQQALGQGPEFLTYFNYEAQPDKSGLPSDRFSAERPEGSISTLTIQRTEQRDSAMYRCASSTSLAGGQETQYFGPGTRLLVL.

The CDR3 DNA sequence: TGCGCCAGCAGCCGATTACAGGGAGGGAGCTACAATGAGCAGTTCTTC. Protein: CASSRLQGGSYNEQFF. The chain carries TRBV5-1 and TRBJ2-1; the D gene is possibly TRBD2 (7 bases). V was cut by 4 bases and J by 3 bases, with 17 bases left in between. The CDR3 runs 16 residues. Germline assignment: CDR1 SGHRS and CDR2 YFSETQ.

The rearrangement links TRBV7-2 to TRBJ2-2; D is perhaps TRBD2 (5 bases). Trimming cost V 5 bases and J 1 base, with 14 bases left between them. The germline V gene encodes CDR1 SGHTA and CDR2 FQGNSA. CDR3 length equals 16 residues. The CDR3 here is CASSKERSVNTGELFF. CDR3 sequence (DNA): TGTGCCAGCAGCAAAGAGCGGTCGGTGAACACCGGGGAGCTGTTTTTT.

The gene calls are TRBV11-3 and TRBJ2-1, with 8 bases lining up with TRBD1. Germline V lookup: CDR1 SGHNT, CDR2 YENEEA. The junction had 12 bases not matched to a gene; V was cut back by 7 bases and J by 4 bases. This CDR3 comprises 16 residues. The CDR3 loop is CASIPDRVLPYNEQFF. The CDR3 DNA reads as TGTGCCAGCATTCCGGACAGGGTGCTTCCGTACAATGAGCAGTTCTTC.

The genes are TRBV29-1 and TRBJ2-5, with TRBD1 matching 8 bases. The ends lost 7 bases at V and 5 bases at J; junction bases unmatched: 3. The CDR3 spans 11 residues. Germline values: CDR1 SQVTM, CDR2 ANQGSEA. CDR3 DNA: TGCAGCGGGAACAGGGGGGAGACCCAGTACTTC. This translates into CSGNRGETQYF.

The rearrangement links TRBV6-5 to TRBJ2-5; D is ambiguous. The V gene's germline CDR1 is MNHEY and CDR2 SVGAGI. With 5 bases removed from V and 5 bases from J, the gap between germline ends came to 15 bases. This CDR3 contains 14 residues. The CDR3 loop is CASSSKGLGETQYF. For the CDR3, the DNA is TGTGCCAGCAGTAGTAAGGGCTTGGGGGAGACCCAGTACTTC.

The chain links TRBV3-1 (or the pseudogene TRBV3-2) to TRBJ2-5, with no clear D. This CDR3 is built from 14 residues. Looked up from germline, CDR1 is LGHDT and CDR2 is YNNKEL (reference sequence). V lost 3 bases and J 1 base, leaving 9 bases between the germline ends. This CDR3 reads CASSQGILQETQYF. Written as DNA, the CDR3 is TGTGCCAGCAGCCAGGGAATCCTCCAAGAGACCCAGTACTTC.

The CDR3 sequence: CASSYMDSNYGYTF. The CDR3 DNA reads as TGTGCCAGCAGTTACATGGACAGTAACTATGGCTACACCTTC. The gene calls are TRBV6-5 and TRBJ1-2, with D tentatively TRBD1 (6 bases). The CDR3 contains 14 residues. CDR1 MNHEY and CDR2 SVGAGI come from the germline V gene. Trimming removed 2 bases at V and 1 base at J, with 8 bases between.

The CDR3 DNA reads TGTGCCAGCAGCTTAGGCGAGGATCGAGAAAAACTGTTTTTT. Translating it yields CASSLGEDREKLFF. The chain is built from TRBV7-9 and TRBJ1-4; no definite D call. The germline gives CDR1 SEHNR, CDR2 FQNEAQ (reference sequence). V was shortened by 1 base and J by 8 bases, with 11 bases between the two germline ends. The CDR3 extends over 14 amino acids.

The chain links TRBV3-1 (or the pseudogene TRBV3-2) to TRBJ2-7; D possibly uses TRBD1 or TRBD2 (5 bases each). The germline V gene encodes CDR1 LGHDT and CDR2 YNNKEL (reference sequence). The CDR3 length is 14 residues. The V and J ends lost 4 bases and 5 bases respectively, with 15 bases between them. CDR3: CASSPRGRANEQYF. CDR3 bases: TGTGCCAGCAGCCCCCGGGGCAGAGCGAACGAGCAGTACTTC.

The V call is TRBV7-2, the J call TRBJ1-2, with D maybe TRBD1 (5 bases). CDR1 is SGHTA, CDR2 FQGNSA, per germline. This CDR3 region has 14 residues. Trimming cost V 3 bases and J 7 bases, with 15 bases left between them. CDR3: CASSFLVGLGGYTF. The CDR3 DNA sequence: TGTGCCAGCAGCTTCTTGGTGGGGCTGGGTGGCTACACCTTC.

The chain couples TRBV6-5 to TRBJ2-1, with 10 bases fitting TRBD2. CDR1 is MNHEY and CDR2 is SVGAGI in the germline V gene. V lost 10 bases to trimming and J lost 8 bases; unmatched junction nucleotides: 11. The CDR3 is 14 residues long. This chain's CDR3 is CATNEGAGGDEQFF. The CDR3 DNA reads as TGTGCCACTAACGAGGGAGCGGGAGGGGATGAGCAGTTCTTC.

This sequence joins TRBV7-8 and TRBJ2-7, with 11 bases fitting TRBD2. Germline loops: CDR1 SGHVS, CDR2 FQNEAQ. J was trimmed by 10 bases and V by 5 bases; bases with no gene match: 7. There are 13 residues in the CDR3. In DNA, the CDR3 is TGTGCCAGCAGCCTAACTAGCGGGAGTGATCAGTACTTC. It translates to CASSLTSGSDQYF.

The chain joins TRBV7-9 to TRBJ2-7, with D hard to call. This CDR3 is built from 12 residues. The V end lost 5 bases, the J end lost 6 bases, and 11 bases lay between the germline ends. The germline gives CDR1 SEHNR, CDR2 FQNEAQ (reference sequence). The CDR3 DNA is TGTGCCAGCAGCCTATACGGATCCGAGCAGTACTTC. Translating gives CASSLYGSEQYF.

CDR3 sequence: CASSRRGTTGELFF. The DNA for the CDR3 is TGTGCCAGCAGTCGCCGAGGGACAACCGGGGAGCTGTTTTTT. The rearrangement joins TRBV6-6 to TRBJ2-2; a weak D match, TRBD1 (6 bases). The CDR3 is 14 residues long. V was pared by 5 bases and J by 5 bases, with 12 bases between. The germline V gene encodes CDR1 MNHNY and CDR2 SVGAGI (reference sequence).

This chain links TRBV24-1 with TRBJ2-3, with TRBD2 as a possible D gene (6 bases). Germline V gene sequence: CDR1 KGHDR, CDR2 SFDVKD. The ends were cut back, 4 bases at V and 6 bases at J, with 13 bases in the middle. This CDR3 region has 14 residues. CDR3 bases: TGTGCCACCAGTGACTCACGGAGGGCGGATACGCAGTATTTT. Protein product: CATSDSRRADTQYF.

This chain links TRBV7-8 with TRBJ2-3, with D tentatively TRBD2 (6 bases). The V end was cut by 5 bases, the J end by 0 bases, with 15 bases between. The CDR3 is 16 residues long. Germline V gives CDR1 SGHVS, CDR2 FQNEAQ. CDR3 sequence: CASSPRGTLSTDTQYF. The CDR3 region has the DNA TGTGCCAGCAGCCCCCGGGGGACTCTTAGCACAGATACGCAGTATTTT.

This clone was seen only a few times. The CDR3 DNA is TGTGCCAGCGCCCCCCTCCGTGGGCACGAGCAGTACTTC. Residues: CASAPLRGHEQYF. The chain has TRBV7-2 and TRBJ2-7; D gene unclear. CDR1 is SGHTA and CDR2 is FQGNSA in the germline V gene. Trimming left V 8 bases short and J 5 bases short, with 16 bases between. The CDR3 loop spans 13 amino acids.

This clone was detected only once. This chain joins TRBV3-1 (or the pseudogene TRBV3-2) and TRBJ2-7, with D unresolved. The V end lost 0 bases, the J end lost 0 bases, and 9 bases lay between the germline ends. CDR3 length: 15 residues. The germline gives CDR1 LGHDT, CDR2 YNNKEL (reference sequence). The CDR3 protein is CASSQDPRSSYEQYF. CDR3 in DNA: TGTGCCAGCAGCCAAGATCCGCGAAGCTCCTACGAGCAGTACTTC.